One sample yielded the 7 T cell receptor beta chains listed below, sequenced in a study of tumor and adjacent non-tumor tissue in lung cancer. TCRbeta libraries were built with three rounds of nested PCR, modified from ARM-PCR. A single record per CDR3 protein comes from TCRdb applying MiXCR to the multiplex PCR reads. The table shows 94,000 or so distinct CDR3 sequences, with about 77% occurring only once. The template was RNA from unsorted bulk tissue. The normal lung tissue was taken more than 3 cm from the tumor edge. The sequenced sample consisted of distant non-tumor lung tissue. These receptors all stem from a woman aged 45-65 years with non-small cell lung cancer.

This clonotype was detected only once. A clone one base away is much larger, so this may be a read error. The missing conserved phenylalanine or tryptophan at the end of this CDR3 makes a read error likely. This chain links TRBV20-1 with TRBJ2-7; the D gene could be TRBD1 or TRBD2 (5 bases each). V was pared by 5 bases and J by 2 bases, with 13 bases between. Germline V gene data show CDR1 as DFQATT and CDR2 as SNEGSKA (reference sequence). This CDR3 has 13 amino acids. The CDR3 coding sequence is TGCAGTGCTTCGGGGCCCCACGCCTACGAGCAGTACCTC. Amino acids: CSASGPHAYEQYL.

Worth noting for this clonotype: The junction departs from the called germline gene at one end, perhaps through a read error. The chain carries TRBV4-2 and TRBJ2-7, with no clear D. Germline loops: CDR1 LGHNA, CDR2 YNFKEQ. This CDR3 has 16 amino acids. Here the CDR3 reads CASSHTVETGPYKQYF. The CDR3 DNA follows: TGTGCCAGCAGCCATACAGTAGAGACGGGCCCCTACAAGCAGTACTTC.

Concerning this clonotype itself: Sequence at one end of the junction differs from germline and may be a read error. The chain couples TRBV29-1 to TRBJ2-1; D is perhaps TRBD1 or TRBD2 (5 bases each). The V gene's germline CDR1 is SQVTM and CDR2 ANQGSEA. There are 17 residues in the CDR3. The CDR3: CSIEGFGGVTSYNEQFF. CDR3 in DNA: TGCAGCATTGAGGGGTTCGGTGGGGTAACCTCCTACAATGAGCAGTTCTTC.

A word on this clonotype: The junction and the germline gene differ at one end; a read error may be behind it. The chain carries TRBV6-1 and TRBJ2-5, with TRBD1 matching 7 bases. Germline values: CDR1 MNHNS, CDR2 SASEGT. The CDR3 spans 16 residues. The CDR3, as DNA: TGTACCAGCAGTCAGAAACAGGGGAGCTTAGTAGAGTCCCAGTACTTC. Its translation: CTSSQKQGSLVESQYF.

As concerns this clonotype: The junction departs from the called germline gene at one end, perhaps through a read error. This chain links TRBV2 with TRBJ2-6, with D possibly TRBD2 on 6 matching bases. Germline V gene data show CDR1 as SNHLY and CDR2 as FYNNEI. This CDR3 contains 18 residues. The chain's CDR3 is CASTSDGLFFSGANVLIF. The CDR3 coding sequence is TGTGCCAGCACCTCGGACGGACTATTTTTCTCTGGGGCCAACGTCCTGATTTTC.

As regards this clonotype: One junction end disagrees with the germline gene, perhaps due to a read error. This sequence joins TRBV6-1 and TRBJ1-5, with 7 bases fitting TRBD1. The CDR3 runs 16 residues. CDR1 and CDR2 from the germline V gene are MNHNS and SASEGT. The CDR3 nucleotides are TGTGCTAGCAGTCGCATACTGACAGGGAACAATCAGCCCCAGCATTTT. It yields the protein CASSRILTGNNQPQHF.

This clonotype was found many times. V gene TRBV7-3 combines with J gene TRBJ2-3; 8 bases fit TRBD1. The CDR3 is 15 amino acids. After removal of 5 bases from V and 1 base from J, the junction contained 5 bases not matched to a gene. Germline CDR1 is SGHTA and CDR2 is FQGTGA. CDR3 residues: CASSLTGQGTDTQYF. CDR3 bases: TGTGCCAGCAGCCTCACGGGACAGGGCACAGATACGCAGTATTTT.